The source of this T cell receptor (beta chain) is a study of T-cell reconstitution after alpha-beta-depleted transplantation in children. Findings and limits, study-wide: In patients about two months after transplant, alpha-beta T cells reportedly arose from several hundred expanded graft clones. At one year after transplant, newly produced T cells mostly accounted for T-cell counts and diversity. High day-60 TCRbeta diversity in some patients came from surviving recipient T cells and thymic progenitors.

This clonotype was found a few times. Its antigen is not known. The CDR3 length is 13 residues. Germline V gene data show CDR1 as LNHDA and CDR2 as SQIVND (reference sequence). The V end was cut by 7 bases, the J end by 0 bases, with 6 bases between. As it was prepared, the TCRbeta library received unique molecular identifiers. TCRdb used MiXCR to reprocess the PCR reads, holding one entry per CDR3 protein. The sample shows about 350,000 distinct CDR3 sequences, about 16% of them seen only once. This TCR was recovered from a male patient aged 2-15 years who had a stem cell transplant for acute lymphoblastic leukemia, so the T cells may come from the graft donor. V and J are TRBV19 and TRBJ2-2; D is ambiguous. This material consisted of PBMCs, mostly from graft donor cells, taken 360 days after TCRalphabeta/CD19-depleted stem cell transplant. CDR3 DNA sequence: TGTGCCAGTAACATTGCGAACACCGGGGAGCTGTTTTTT. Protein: CASNIANTGELFF. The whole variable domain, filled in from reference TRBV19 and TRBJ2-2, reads DGGITQSPKYLFRKEGQNVTLSCEQNLNHDAMYWYRQDPGQGLRLIYYSQIVNDFQKGDIAEGYSVSREKKESFPLTVTSAQKNPTAFYLCASNIANTGELFFGEGSRLTVL.